Below, one T cell receptor (beta chain) is given with its context. Its antigen is not known. Every patient had relapsed following autologous stem cell transplantation, and cohorts differed in brentuximab vedotin exposure. This sample was taken from a study of PD-1 blockade in classical Hodgkin lymphoma. Overall study findings and caveats: TCR diversity in CD4+, not CD8+, cells rose significantly by C4D1. Baseline diversity was lower in partial responders and progressors than complete responders. The causes of the repertoire differences, possibly disease activity or prior therapy, remain undefined.

Germline V gene data show CDR1 as MDHEN and CDR2 as SYDVKM. With 2 bases removed from V and 4 bases from J, the gap between germline ends came to 8 bases. The CDR3 is 13 residues long. Assay used: immunoSEQ multiplex PCR; TCRdb lists only in-frame clones, some missing. The sample holds some 41,000 clones, 65% to 85% seen once. The chain employs TRBV28 and TRBJ2-5, with D hard to call. The material sequenced was peripheral blood mononuclear cells (PBMCs), taken before the second cycle of nivolumab. This receptor was taken from a human donor with classical Hodgkin lymphoma. CDR3 in DNA: TGTGCCAGCAGTTTAGTTCCGGGAGAGACCCAGTACTTC. This translates into CASSLVPGETQYF.